Shown below are 25 T cell receptor beta chains from a single sample sequenced in a study of blood T cell repertoires in COVID-19. Sequencing was performed with immunoSEQ multiplex PCR; in TCRdb, only in-frame clones are kept and a portion is missing. The data contain around 170,000 clones, about 86% of them singletons. Sequenced input: peripheral blood. The receptors were gathered from a man aged 50-59 years with active or convalescent COVID-19.

The table lists this clone with a few counts. This rearrangement joins TRBV4-3 to TRBJ2-1; TRBD2 agrees at 9 bases. Germline CDR1 reads LGHNA; CDR2 reads YSLEER. V shed 0 bases, J shed 15 bases, and the junction held 9 bases outside the gene matches. The CDR3 totals 14 residues. This chain's CDR3 is CASSQDRASGDAFF. CDR3 bases: TGCGCCAGCAGCCAAGATCGCGCTAGCGGGGACGCGTTCTTC.

This chain joins TRBV18 and TRBJ1-2; D uncertain. Trimming pared 1 base from V and 6 bases from J, leaving 6 bases between. This CDR3 has 12 residues. CDR1 KGHSH and CDR2 LQKENI come from the germline V gene. The CDR3 DNA follows: TGTGCCAGCTCACCACGCGGGGATGGCTACACCTTC. This codes for CASSPRGDGYTF.

The chain combines TRBV29-1 with TRBJ2-1, with D perhaps matching TRBD1 (6 bases). CDR1 and CDR2 from the germline V gene are SQVTM and ANQGSEA. The CDR3 consists of 14 residues. The V and J ends lost 1 base and 1 base respectively, with 8 bases between them. The CDR3 DNA reads as TGCAGCGTTGAAGTGCAGGGGTCCTACAATGAGCAGTTCTTC. Translating it yields CSVEVQGSYNEQFF.

This clone came up a few times. The V and J genes are TRBV14 and TRBJ1-6; TRBD1 is a possible D gene (5 bases). V lost 4 bases and J lost 3, with 7 bases in between. CDR3 length: 14 amino acids. Per the germline V gene, CDR1 is SGHDN and CDR2 is FVKESK. The CDR3 protein is CASSPTVYNSPLHF. The DNA for the CDR3 is TGTGCCAGCAGCCCGACAGTCTATAATTCACCCCTCCACTTT.

The V and J genes are TRBV24-1 and TRBJ2-3; 11 bases agree with TRBD1. Germline loops: CDR1 KGHDR, CDR2 SFDVKD. V trimming: 7 bases; J trimming: 4 bases; junction bases outside the gene matches: 9. CDR3 length equals 16 residues. Written as DNA, the CDR3 is TGTGCCACCAGCCACACTGGACAGGGGGCCCCAGATACGCAGTATTTT. Protein product: CATSHTGQGAPDTQYF.

This chain joins TRBV14 and TRBJ2-3, with 9 bases that match TRBD2. The germline gives CDR1 SGHDN, CDR2 FVKESK. V lost 1 base and J lost 7; bases outside the gene matches: 6. The CDR3 spans 15 residues. Written as DNA, the CDR3 is TGTGCCAGCAGCCAAGTTGCGGGGGGGCTTAATACGCAGTATTTT. Translated: CASSQVAGGLNTQYF. Full variable domain (remainder filled in from reference TRBV14 and TRBJ2-3): EAGVTQFPSHSVIEKGQTVTLRCDPISGHDNLYWYRRVMGKEIKFLLHFVKESKQDESGMPNNRFLAERTGGTYSTLKVQPAELEDSGVYFCASSQVAGGLNTQYFGPGTRLTVL.

V usage is TRBV6-5 and J usage is TRBJ1-1, with D perhaps matching TRBD1 (6 bases). V lost 6 bases to trimming and J lost 1 base, with 15 bases between them. Looked up from germline, CDR1 is MNHEY and CDR2 is SVGAGI. This CDR3 has 15 residues. The CDR3 here is CASRRAWTANTEAFF. CDR3 DNA: TGTGCCAGCAGAAGGGCCTGGACAGCGAACACTGAAGCTTTCTTT.

The chain has TRBV29-1 and TRBJ2-5; 11 nucleotides agree with TRBD2. This CDR3 region has 14 residues. CDR1 is SQVTM and CDR2 is ANQGSEA in the germline V gene. The V gene end was trimmed by 3 bases and the J gene end by 2 bases; junction bases not matched to a gene: 2. Written as DNA, the CDR3 is TGCAGCGTTGAGTTAGCGGGGGGGCAAGAGACCCAGTACTTC. This translates into CSVELAGGQETQYF.

The V gene is TRBV28, the J gene TRBJ1-2; TRBD1 might be the D (6 bases). The CDR3 contains 11 residues. Germline loops: CDR1 MDHEN, CDR2 SYDVKM. With 7 bases removed from V and 8 bases from J, the gap between germline ends came to 11 bases. The CDR3 DNA is TGTGCCAGCATGCAGGGGAGAGGCTACACCTTC. Translation: CASMQGRGYTF.

The chain combines TRBV14 with TRBJ2-7, with D perhaps matching TRBD1 (6 bases). The CDR3 is 15 residues long. In germline, CDR1 is SGHDN, CDR2 FVKESK. The V end was cut by 0 bases, the J end by 5 bases, with 14 bases between. The CDR3 sequence is CASSQEKTGNHEQYF. CDR3 nucleotides: TGTGCCAGCAGCCAAGAAAAGACAGGTAACCACGAGCAGTACTTC.

This clone has only a few counts. This chain joins TRBV9 and TRBJ1-1; D is unclear. V was clipped by 4 bases and J by 0 bases, with 13 bases between them. This CDR3 contains 15 residues. Looked up from germline, CDR1 is SGDLS and CDR2 is YYNGEE. The chain's CDR3 is CASSPLSLLNTEAFF. Here the CDR3 DNA reads TGTGCCAGCAGCCCCCTCTCTCTATTGAACACTGAAGCTTTCTTT. Full variable domain (remainder filled in from reference TRBV9 and TRBJ1-1): DSGVTQTPKHLITATGQRVTLRCSPRSGDLSVYWYQQSLDQGLQFLIQYYNGEERAKGNILERFSAQQFPDLHSELNLSSLELGDSALYFCASSPLSLLNTEAFFGQGTRLTVV.

V is TRBV6-5 and J is TRBJ2-3, with D unclear. From germline, CDR1 is MNHEY and CDR2 SVGAGI. The length of the CDR3 is 13 residues. The ends were cut back, 6 bases at V and 7 bases at J, with 14 bases in the middle. The DNA for the CDR3 is TGTGCCAGCAGGGCCTCCGATCCAAATACGCAGTATTTT. This gives the protein CASRASDPNTQYF.

The V and J genes are TRBV19 and TRBJ2-7; 14 nucleotides match TRBD2. There are 18 residues in the CDR3. J lost 3 bases, V lost 1 base, and 8 bases had no gene match. Germline CDR1 reads LNHDA; CDR2 reads SQIVND (reference sequence). The CDR3 DNA sequence: TGTGCCAGTAGTATAGTAGGGACTAGCGGGAGAGGTAGCTACGAGCAGTACTTC. The encoded protein is CASSIVGTSGRGSYEQYF. Variable domain in full (rest from reference TRBV19 and TRBJ2-7): DGGITQSPKYLFRKEGQNVTLSCEQNLNHDAMYWYRQDPGQGLRLIYYSQIVNDFQKGDIAEGYSVSREKKESFPLTVTSAQKNPTAFYLCASSIVGTSGRGSYEQYFGPGTRLTVT.

This rearrangement joins TRBV28 to TRBJ1-5, with D possibly TRBD1 on 6 matching bases. The germline V gene encodes CDR1 MDHEN and CDR2 SYDVKM. There are 16 residues in the CDR3. The ends were cut back, 5 bases at V and 0 bases at J, with 14 bases in the middle. The CDR3 spells CASSPPGQYSNQPQHF. Here the CDR3 DNA reads TGTGCCAGCAGTCCGCCCGGACAGTATAGCAATCAGCCCCAGCATTTT.

This clone showed up just once. The chain uses TRBV9 and TRBJ1-3, with a tentative D call TRBD1 (5 bases). V shed 4 bases and J shed 0 bases, with 11 bases lying between them. Germline values: CDR1 SGDLS, CDR2 YYNGEE. CDR3 length: 15 residues. The CDR3 here is CASSNGHVSGNTIYF. CDR3 DNA sequence: TGTGCCAGCAGCAACGGACATGTCTCTGGAAACACCATATATTTT.

This clone has a single count. CDR3 in DNA: TGCAGTGCTAGTGGGACTTTACTGGGCTACACCTTC. Its protein is CSASGTLLGYTF. The chain is built from TRBV20-1 and TRBJ1-2; the D gene is possibly TRBD1 (5 bases). This CDR3 comprises 12 residues. V was pared by 3 bases and J by 8 bases, with 13 bases between. Germline lookup yields CDR1 DFQATT and CDR2 SNEGSKA (reference sequence).

The CDR3 loop reads CASSWGASGGTSSYEQYF. CDR3 nucleotides: TGTGCCAGCAGCTGGGGAGCTAGCGGGGGGACAAGCTCCTACGAGCAGTACTTC. The chain employs TRBV5-5 and TRBJ2-7, with 11 bases identical to TRBD2. From germline, CDR1 is SGHKS and CDR2 YYEKEE (reference sequence). The CDR3 has 18 amino acids. Unmatched junction bases numbered 11, after V lost 3 bases and J lost 0 bases.

The chain employs TRBV4-2 and TRBJ2-7; 7 bases are shared with TRBD2. The J segment lost 4 bases and the V segment lost 3 bases, leaving 9 bases of the junction unmatched. CDR3 length equals 15 residues. Germline V lookup: CDR1 LGHNA, CDR2 YNFKEQ. The CDR3 here is CASSHISGGTYEQYF. In DNA form, the CDR3 reads TGTGCCAGCAGCCATATATCGGGAGGAACTTACGAGCAGTACTTC.

The chain couples TRBV7-8 to TRBJ2-1, with 10 bases matching TRBD2. The germline V gene has CDR1 SGHVS and CDR2 FQNEAQ. The CDR3 sequence is 16 residues long. J was trimmed by 4 bases and V by 1 base; bases with no gene match: 4. CDR3 bases: TGTGCCAGCAGCTTAGGGGTAGCGGGAGGATACAATGAGCAGTTCTTC. Residues: CASSLGVAGGYNEQFF. The whole variable domain, remainder taken from reference TRBV7-8 and TRBJ2-1, is GAGVSQSPRYKVAKRGQDVALRCDPISGHVSLFWYQQALGQGPEFLTYFQNEAQLDKSGLPSDRFFAERPEGSVSTLKIQRTQQEDSAVYLCASSLGVAGGYNEQFFGPGTRLTVL.

On this clone itself: This sample also contains other DNA sequences that code for the same CDR3. This chain uses TRBV28 with TRBJ2-1; 8 nucleotides agree with TRBD2. The germline V gene encodes CDR1 MDHEN and CDR2 SYDVKM. The CDR3 is 15 amino acids. V was clipped by 2 bases and J by 7 bases; unmatched bases: 7. The CDR3, as DNA: TGTGCCAGCAGTTTAGGTCAGGGACTAGGGAATGAGCAGTTCTTC. Its protein product is CASSLGQGLGNEQFF. The entire variable domain, with the rest obtained from reference TRBV28 and TRBJ2-1, is as follows: DVKVTQSSRYLVKRTGEKVFLECVQDMDHENMFWYRQDPGLGLRLIYFSYDVKMKEKGDIPEGYSVSREKKERFSLILESASTNQTSMYLCASSLGQGLGNEQFFGPGTRLTVL.

This chain links TRBV3-1 (or the pseudogene TRBV3-2) with TRBJ2-7; 8 nucleotides align to TRBD1. This CDR3 comprises 14 residues. V dropped 4 bases and J dropped 5; count of bases not matched to a gene: 7. Germline assignment: CDR1 LGHDT and CDR2 YNNKEL (reference sequence). The CDR3 is CASSPPGDRHEQYF. As DNA, the CDR3 is TGTGCCAGCAGCCCGCCGGGGGACAGGCACGAGCAGTACTTC.

The chain carries TRBV5-1 and TRBJ2-1; the match to TRBD2 covers 10 bases. This CDR3 has 15 residues. The ends lost 0 bases at V and 4 bases at J; junction bases unmatched: 1. Germline V gene lookup returns CDR1 SGHRS and CDR2 YFSETQ. CDR3 in DNA: TGCGCCAGCAGCTTGGAGCGGGGGGGTTACAATGAGCAGTTCTTC. It is translated as CASSLERGGYNEQFF.

The chain recombines TRBV7-2 with TRBJ1-2; D may be TRBD1 (6 bases). The CDR3 has 14 residues. Germline loops: CDR1 SGHTA, CDR2 FQGNSA. V dropped 2 bases and J dropped 7 bases, with 14 bases sitting between them. Here the CDR3 reads CASSLSQGHGGYTF. The CDR3 bases are TGTGCCAGCAGCTTATCACAGGGCCACGGTGGCTACACCTTC.

Remarks on this clone: Other nucleotide sequences from this sample produce the same CDR3. This chain uses TRBV5-4 with TRBJ2-1, with 8 bases matching TRBD1. V was pared by 0 bases and J by 7 bases, with 3 bases of the junction left unmatched. Germline CDR1 and CDR2: SGHNT and YYREEE (reference sequence). The CDR3 totals 14 residues. The CDR3: CASSLGQGRNEQFF. CDR3 DNA: TGTGCCAGCAGCTTGGGACAGGGGAGAAATGAGCAGTTCTTC. The full variable domain, rest sourced from reference TRBV5-4 and TRBJ2-1, is ETGVTQSPTHLIKTRGQQVTLRCSSQSGHNTVSWYQQALGQGPQFIFQYYREEENGRGNFPPRFSGLQFPNYSSELNVNALELDDSALYLCASSLGQGRNEQFFGPGTRLTVL.

This clone was seen a few times. The chain is built from TRBV12-3 or TRBV12-4 and TRBJ1-2; TRBD1 is a possible D gene (6 bases). Trimming removed 1 base at V and 6 bases at J, with 9 bases between. This CDR3 is 13 amino acids long. This chain's CDR3 is CASSLDRAHGYTF. The CDR3 DNA sequence: TGTGCCAGCAGTTTAGACAGGGCCCATGGCTACACCTTC.